The T cell receptor (beta chain) under discussion was sequenced for a study of cytomegalovirus exposure and HLA in healthy donors. The CDR3 loop spans 16 amino acids. Trimming cost V 2 bases and J 0 bases, with 12 bases left between them. Germline V lookup: CDR1 LNHDA, CDR2 SQIVND (reference sequence). Overall study findings and caveats: The likely explanation for a cluster of highly shared sequence variants was sequencing artifact. In an earlier analysis, most TCR beta V segments were productive about 87% or about 30% of the time.

The study ran its PCR with 60 Vbeta and 13 Jbeta primers. Sequencing used immunoSEQ multiplex PCR; TCRdb keeps in-frame clones, though not all of them. The table lists a few hundred thousand clones, 65% to 75% of them singletons, with 1.8% in the top ten. Note on this clone: Antigen: not known.

The clonotype was recovered from a woman younger than 45 in good health and CMV-seronegative. This chain uses TRBV19 with TRBJ2-3; D might be TRBD2 (6 bases). Sequenced material: PBMCs. CDR3: CASSITAGISTDTQYF. The CDR3 bases are TGTGCCAGTAGTATAACCGCGGGGATAAGCACAGATACGCAGTATTTT.